This T cell receptor (beta chain) is from a study of cytotoxic CD8 clonotypes in ibrutinib-treated CLL. Study-wide points: Clonality went higher at ibrutinib response and then dropped back toward baseline at progression.

CDR1 and CDR2 (germline): LNHDA, SQIVND (reference sequence). This CDR3 region has 11 residues. V lost 7 bases, J lost 4 bases, and 5 bases lay in between. PBMCs that had been cryopreserved were the source of about 2 micrograms of genomic DNA for TCR beta libraries. The table lists this clone with a few counts. Antigen unknown. The intended depth for sequencing was 1 in 200,000 to 1 in 1 million T cells. Measured with immunoSEQ multiplex PCR; TCRdb has only the in-frame clones, and not every one. The table lists approximately 25,000 clones, about 67% of them singletons, with approximately 45% in the top ten.

This chain links TRBV19 with TRBJ2-1; no firm D call. The clonotype was recovered from a human donor with chronic lymphocytic leukemia. The sequencing used PBMCs, collected after 12 months of ibrutinib treatment. The CDR3, as DNA: TGTGCCAGTAAAGATTACAATGAGCAGTTCTTC. Translation gives CASKDYNEQFF.